These T cell receptor beta chains were read from a single sample in a study of cytomegalovirus exposure and HLA in healthy donors. Profiling relied on immunoSEQ multiplex PCR, and the TCRdb table lists in-frame clones only, not all of them. The sample yields 120,000 or so clones, roughly 80% seen once. Sequencing was carried out using PBMCs. The receptors derive from a man aged 18 to 30 in good health and CMV-seropositive. CDR3s include the opening cysteine and the closing phenylalanine or tryptophan. A D gene is named only where the DNA matches it firmly. Clone size is given for some rows only: seen once, a few or many times, or a class if the clone is expanded.

V: TRBV27; J: TRBJ2-1; size: .; D: TRBD2; DNA: TGTGCCAGCAGTTTATTCCCCATAGCGGGGAACTCCTACAATGAGCAGTTCTTC; CDR3: CASSLFPIAGNSYNEQFF
V: TRBV6-4; J: TRBJ2-6; size: .; D: .; DNA: TGTGCCAGCAGCCCGGGCGGGCGCTCTGGGGCCAACGTCCTGACTTTC; CDR3: CASSPGGRSGANVLTF
V: TRBV30; J: TRBJ1-5; size: .; D: .; DNA: TGTGCCTGGAGTAAAAACGGTTATGATCAGCCCCAGCATTTT; CDR3: CAWSKNGYDQPQHF
V: TRBV5-6; J: TRBJ1-1; size: .; D: TRBD1; DNA: TGTGCCAGCAGCTTTCCAGGGGGCGTGGATGGAGCTTTCTTT; CDR3: CASSFPGGVDGAFF
V: TRBV11-2; J: TRBJ2-1; size: .; D: TRBD1; DNA: TGTGCCAGCAGCAGACAGGGAAATGAGCAGTTCTTC; CDR3: CASSRQGNEQFF
V: TRBV10-3; J: TRBJ2-7; size: .; D: TRBD1; DNA: TGTGCCACCACGAGGGACAGGTCAGGAGAGCAGTACTTC; CDR3: CATTRDRSGEQYF
V: TRBV29-1; J: TRBJ1-1; size: .; D: TRBD1; DNA: TGCAGCGTTATACAGGGGATGAACACTGAAGCTTTCTTT; CDR3: CSVIQGMNTEAFF
V: TRBV12-5; J: TRBJ2-3; size: .; D: TRBD2; DNA: TGTGCTAGTGGTTTGGACAACCGAGCGGGAAGGGTAGCAGATACGCAGTATTTT; CDR3: CASGLDNRAGRVADTQYF
V: TRBV2; J: TRBJ2-6; size: .; D: .; DNA: TGTGCCAGCAAGGTGGGCAGGGCGTTCCCCTCTGGGGCCAACGTCCTGACTTTC; CDR3: CASKVGRAFPSGANVLTF
V: TRBV6-5; J: TRBJ2-7; size: .; D: TRBD1; DNA: TGTGCCAGCAGCCAACAACACGGACAGGGGTCATACTTC; CDR3: CASSQQHGQGSYF
V: TRBV2; J: TRBJ2-1; size: .; D: .; DNA: TGTGCCAGCAGTGAGCGGGCGGCCTACAATGAGCAGTTCTTC; CDR3: CASSERAAYNEQFF
V: TRBV7-9; J: TRBJ2-6; size: .; D: TRBD2; DNA: TGTGCCAGCAGCTTAGCCCCCGGGGGGTGGGGGGCCAACGTCCTGACTTTC; CDR3: CASSLAPGGWGANVLTF
V: TRBV6-1; J: TRBJ1-5; size: .; D: TRBD1; DNA: TGTGCCAGCAGTGTCGGACAGGGTCGAAATCAGCCCCAGCATTTT; CDR3: CASSVGQGRNQPQHF
V: TRBV11-2; J: TRBJ2-5; size: .; D: .; DNA: TGTGCCAGCAGCTTATTCGCGACAACGGAGACCCAGTACTTC; CDR3: CASSLFATTETQYF
V: TRBV29-1; J: TRBJ2-7; size: .; D: TRBD2; DNA: TGCAGCGTTGAGAGCGGGGCTAGTTTCTACGAGCAGTACTTC; CDR3: CSVESGASFYEQYF
V: TRBV29-1; J: TRBJ1-1; size: few; D: TRBD1; DNA: TGCAGCGGAGTAGGGACAGCCGAGGAAGCTTTCTTT; CDR3: CSGVGTAEEAFF
V: TRBV7-2; J: TRBJ2-1; size: .; D: .; DNA: TGTGCCAGCAGCTCACCTAACAATGAGCAGTTCTTC; CDR3: CASSSPNNEQFF
V: TRBV29-1; J: TRBJ1-1; size: .; D: .; DNA: TGCAGCGCCCAAACGGTAGGGGGGGCGTTGGGCACTGAAGCTTTCTTT; CDR3: CSAQTVGGALGTEAFF
V: TRBV19; J: TRBJ1-5; size: .; D: TRBD1; DNA: TGTGCCAGTAGTGCGGGACAGGGGGCGTTTAGCAATCAGCCCCAGCATTTT; CDR3: CASSAGQGAFSNQPQHF
V: TRBV5-4; J: TRBJ1-1; size: .; D: .; DNA: TGTGCCAGCAGCTTGGAACCAGGCTCGAACACTGAAGCTTTCTTT; CDR3: CASSLEPGSNTEAFF
V: TRBV18; J: TRBJ1-1; size: .; D: .; DNA: TGTGCCAGCTCACTAGGACAAACGAAAAACACTGAAGCTTTCTTT; CDR3: CASSLGQTKNTEAFF
V: TRBV11-2; J: TRBJ2-3; size: few; D: .; DNA: TGTGCCAGCAGCTTCGGTCCGGTTGCGCAGTATTTT; CDR3: CASSFGPVAQYF
V: TRBV7-6; J: TRBJ2-2; size: .; D: TRBD2; DNA: TGTGCCAGCAGCCTTGGGAGGGAAAGGCCCACCGGGGAGCTGTTTTTT; CDR3: CASSLGRERPTGELFF
V: TRBV19; J: TRBJ2-2; size: .; D: TRBD1; DNA: TGTGCCAGTAGGGGGACAGGTTATACCGGGGAGCTGTTTTTT; CDR3: CASRGTGYTGELFF
V: TRBV9; J: TRBJ2-7; size: .; D: .; DNA: TGTGCCAGCAGCGTAGGCAGGGGTCGCGCGGACGAGCAGTACTTC; CDR3: CASSVGRGRADEQYF
V: TRBV9; J: TRBJ2-3; size: .; D: .; DNA: TGTGCCAGCAGCGTAGAACTAGAAGGGACTGAGAAAACAGATACGCAGTATTTT; CDR3: CASSVELEGTEKTDTQYF
V: TRBV29-1; J: TRBJ2-7; size: .; D: .; DNA: TGCAGCGTTGCCGGGACCTACGAGCAGTACTTC; CDR3: CSVAGTYEQYF
V: TRBV5-6; J: TRBJ2-1; size: .; D: TRBD2; DNA: TGTGCCAGCAATCTAGCGGAAGTTTACAATGAGCAGTTCTTC; CDR3: CASNLAEVYNEQFF
V: TRBV9; J: TRBJ2-3; size: .; D: .; DNA: TGTGCCAGCAGCGTAGGTCTAGATACGCAGTATTTT; CDR3: CASSVGLDTQYF
V: TRBV19; J: TRBJ1-1; size: .; D: .; DNA: TGTGCCAGTAGTATGTCGGAACAGGAGAACACTGAAGCTTTCTTT; CDR3: CASSMSEQENTEAFF
V: TRBV6-6; J: TRBJ2-7; size: .; D: TRBD2; DNA: TGTGCCAGCATGCGGGGGGCCGACTCCTACGAGCAGTACTTC; CDR3: CASMRGADSYEQYF
V: TRBV19; J: TRBJ2-7; size: .; D: TRBD1; DNA: TGTGCCAGTAGTTCCGGGACAGGGCGAATCTACGAGCAGTACTTC; CDR3: CASSSGTGRIYEQYF
V: TRBV7-2; J: TRBJ2-5; size: .; D: .; DNA: TGTGCCAGCAGCTTAAACAGGGATGAGACCCAGTACTTC; CDR3: CASSLNRDETQYF
V: TRBV27; J: TRBJ1-2; size: .; D: .; DNA: TGTGCCAGCAGTTTATCCGGGGGGTTCTATGGCTACACCTTC; CDR3: CASSLSGGFYGYTF
V: TRBV30; J: TRBJ1-1; size: .; D: .; DNA: TGTGCCTGGACAGACAGAGAACCAGAAGCTTTCTTT; CDR3: CAWTDREPEAFF
V: TRBV7-6; J: TRBJ2-7; size: few; D: TRBD2; DNA: TGTGCCAGCAGCGCCGCGGGGGTTCGGCGGGAGCAGTACTTC; CDR3: CASSAAGVRREQYF
V: TRBV7-9; J: TRBJ2-3; size: .; D: .; DNA: TGTGCCAGCAGCTGGGGGCAGGGAGGGGTCGCAGATACGCAGTATTTT; CDR3: CASSWGQGGVADTQYF
V: TRBV5-4; J: TRBJ1-1; size: .; D: .; DNA: TGTGCCAGCAGCTTGGATATAGAGAACGCTGAAGCTTTCTTT; CDR3: CASSLDIENAEAFF
V: TRBV7-8; J: TRBJ1-1; size: once; D: .; DNA: TGTGCCAGCAGCCTCCTAGGACTGACGAACACTGAAGCTTTCTTT; CDR3: CASSLLGLTNTEAFF
V: TRBV10-2; J: TRBJ1-6; size: .; D: .; DNA: TGCGCCAGCAGTGCCGGGACAAATAATTCACCCCTCCACTTT; CDR3: CASSAGTNNSPLHF
V: TRBV4-3; J: TRBJ2-1; size: .; D: .; DNA: TGCGCCAGCAGCCGACGGCCGGGACTCTACCCCAATGAGCAGTTCTTC; CDR3: CASSRRPGLYPNEQFF
V: TRBV20-1; J: TRBJ2-1; size: .; D: .; DNA: TGCAGTGCTAGGGGCCACAATGAGCAGTTCTTC; CDR3: CSARGHNEQFF
V: TRBV29-1; J: TRBJ2-7; size: .; D: .; DNA: TGCAGCGTTGCGAAGGACAGAGGCTCCGAGCAGTACTTC; CDR3: CSVAKDRGSEQYF
V: TRBV6-1; J: TRBJ1-5; size: .; D: .; DNA: TGTGCCAGCAGTGACTACAGGGATCAACCCCAGCATTTT; CDR3: CASSDYRDQPQHF
V: TRBV7-9; J: TRBJ2-2; size: .; D: .; DNA: TGTGCCAGCAGCCCAGGGACAAACACCGGGGAGCTGTTTTTT; CDR3: CASSPGTNTGELFF
V: TRBV7-8; J: TRBJ1-3; size: once; D: .; DNA: TGTGCCAGCAGCTTAACGGGGTTCGCACAACTCCTGAGCTCTGGAAACACCATATATTTT; CDR3: CASSLTGFAQLLSSGNTIYF
V: TRBV7-8; J: TRBJ1-1; size: .; D: TRBD1; DNA: TGTGCCAGCAGCTTCAAACAGCGGGACAGGGGGCTTGGCACTGAAGCTTTCTTT; CDR3: CASSFKQRDRGLGTEAFF
V: TRBV7-9; J: TRBJ2-5; size: once; D: .; DNA: TGTGCCAGCAGCGCCACTACCGAGGTATTCCAAGAGACCCAGTACTTC; CDR3: CASSATTEVFQETQYF
V: TRBV6-6; J: TRBJ1-6; size: .; D: TRBD1; DNA: TGTGCCAGCAGACATAACCGGGACAGGGGTAATTCACCCCTCCACTTT; CDR3: CASRHNRDRGNSPLHF
V: TRBV6-5; J: TRBJ2-7; size: .; D: TRBD1; DNA: TGTGCCAGCAGTTACGGGACAGGTCTCTCCTACGAGCAGTACTTC; CDR3: CASSYGTGLSYEQYF
V: TRBV7-9; J: TRBJ2-7; size: once; D: TRBD2; DNA: TGTGCCAGCAGCTTAGGGGAACTAGCGGGACTCTCCTACGAGCAGTACTTC; CDR3: CASSLGELAGLSYEQYF
V: TRBV2; J: TRBJ1-2; size: .; D: .; DNA: TGTGCCAGCAGGGCCGGAAATGAGGTACATGGCTACACCTTC; CDR3: CASRAGNEVHGYTF